This is a list of T cell receptor beta chains from one sample in a study of CD8 T cells in ankylosing spondylitis. TCRdb fed the 5' RACE reads into MiXCR, producing one record per CDR3 protein. The profile covers more than 600,000 distinct CDR3 sequences, with roughly 20% appearing a single time and around 19% taken by the ten largest. The sample consisted of blood, either unsorted or a sorted T cell fraction (not recorded which). The receptors were sampled from a male donor with ankylosing spondylitis. Each CDR3 is given with its conserved first and last residue. A D gene is named only where the DNA matches it firmly. The listing skips clone size in some rows; elsewhere it reads once, few, many or a size class.

>TRBV21-1|TRBJ2-7|.|.
CASSPEVFEIEQYF
TGTGCCAGCAGCCCAGAGGTGTTTGAGATCGAGCAGTACTTC
>TRBV5-1|TRBJ2-3|.|few
CASSLAGTPTDTQYF
TGCGCCAGCAGCTTGGCTGGGACCCCCACAGATACGCAGTATTTT
>TRBV18|TRBJ1-1|TRBD1|few
CASSRQGFDTEAFF
TGTGCCAGCTCACGACAGGGTTTTGACACTGAAGCTTTCTTT
>TRBV11-2|TRBJ2-7|TRBD1|few
CASSSWTGIGEQYF
TGTGCCAGCAGCTCCTGGACAGGTATCGGCGAGCAGTACTTC
>TRBV12-3/TRBV12-4|TRBJ2-7|.|few
CASTSGGAVNYEQYF
TGTGCCAGCACCTCAGGAGGGGCTGTAAACTACGAGCAGTACTTC
>TRBV12-3/TRBV12-4|TRBJ1-6|TRBD1|.
CASSFKGQLNSPLHF
TGTGCCAGCAGTTTTAAGGGACAGCTTAATTCACCCCTCCACTTT
>TRBV6-2/TRBV6-3|TRBJ2-7|.|.
CASSYSNLWLSGRHYEQYF
TGTGCCAGCAGTTACTCCAACCTCTGGCTGAGCGGACGGCACTACGAGCAGTACTTC
>TRBV20-1|TRBJ1-5|TRBD1|few
CSARTDRGGQPQHF
TGCAGTGCTAGAACGGACAGGGGAGGGCAGCCCCAGCATTTT
>TRBV2|TRBJ1-6|TRBD1|.
CATSRDSSYSPLHF
TGTGCCACCTCTCGGGACAGCTCTTATTCACCCCTCCACTTT
>TRBV9|TRBJ2-2|TRBD1|.
CASSVDRVNTGELFF
TGTGCCAGCAGCGTGGACAGGGTAAACACCGGGGAGCTGTTTTTT
>TRBV18|TRBJ2-1|.|.
CASTRQTGVYNEQFF
TGTGCCAGCACGAGACAGACGGGGGTCTACAATGAGCAGTTCTTC
>TRBV6-1|TRBJ2-7|.|few
CGAGFDEQYF
TGCGGGGCAGGGTTCGACGAGCAGTACTTC
>TRBV27|TRBJ1-6|.|once
CASTRTVDNSPLHF
TGTGCCAGCACTCGGACTGTGGATAATTCACCCCTCCACTTT
>TRBV5-1|TRBJ2-1|.|.
CASRGGSQLANEQFF
TGCGCCAGCAGAGGGGGTTCCCAGCTGGCCAATGAGCAGTTCTTC
>TRBV27|TRBJ1-2|.|.
CASSTWQGYGYTF
TGTGCCAGCAGCACGTGGCAGGGTTATGGCTACACCTTC
>TRBV5-5|TRBJ2-1|TRBD1|few
CASSLIAGQGAFSEQFF
TGTGCCAGCAGCTTAATCGCCGGACAGGGGGCGTTTAGTGAGCAGTTCTTC
>TRBV5-1|TRBJ2-7|TRBD2|.
CASSFIAGGYEEQYF
TGCGCCAGCAGCTTTATAGCGGGGGGATACGAGGAGCAGTACTTC
>TRBV12-3/TRBV12-4|TRBJ2-3|TRBD1|.
CASSFPRTGGIDTQYF
TGTGCCAGCAGTTTCCCCCGGACAGGGGGCATAGATACGCAGTATTTT
>TRBV13|TRBJ2-5|.|few
CASSPAGLETQYF
TGTGCCAGCAGCCCGGCGGGGCTGGAGACCCAGTACTTC
>TRBV7-2|TRBJ1-1|.|.
CASSVNRENTEAFF
TGTGCCAGCAGCGTAAACAGGGAAAACACTGAAGCTTTCTTT
>TRBV10-3|TRBJ1-1|.|.
CAISESKGLNTEAFF
TGTGCCATCAGTGAGTCGAAGGGGCTGAACACTGAAGCTTTCTTT
>TRBV5-5|TRBJ2-2|.|many
CASSPTGGGGLTGELFF
TGTGCCAGCAGCCCCACTGGAGGAGGGGGCCTCACCGGGGAGCTGTTTTTT
>TRBV5-6|TRBJ2-7|.|few
CASTGRGFLGASSYEQYF
TGTGCCAGCACCGGCCGGGGATTTTTGGGGGCGTCCTCCTACGAGCAGTACTTC
>TRBV12-3/TRBV12-4|TRBJ2-7|.|.
CASSSTGGGALHEQYF
TGTGCCAGCAGTTCAACCGGAGGGGGCGCATTGCACGAGCAGTACTTC
>TRBV7-2|TRBJ2-4|TRBD1|many
CASSLGQGNIQYF
TGTGCCAGCAGCCTCGGACAGGGAAACATTCAGTACTTC
>TRBV4-1|TRBJ1-2|.|.
CASSQQGERRNGYTF
TGCGCCAGCAGCCAACAAGGGGAACGAAGAAATGGCTACACCTTC
>TRBV6-5|TRBJ1-5|.|.
CASSSSGSGNQPQHF
TGTGCCAGCAGTTCCTCAGGGTCGGGCAATCAGCCCCAGCATTTT
>TRBV9|TRBJ1-2|TRBD1|.
CASSGQGYGGYTF
TGTGCCAGCAGCGGACAGGGATATGGTGGCTACACCTTC
>TRBV28|TRBJ2-6|.|few
CAVQGTAFGANVLTF
TGTGCCGTCCAGGGGACCGCCTTTGGGGCCAACGTCCTGACTTTC
>TRBV12-3/TRBV12-4|TRBJ2-3|.|.
CASSRTSSLGTDTQYF
TGTGCCAGCAGCCGCACTAGCAGCCTCGGCACAGATACGCAGTATTTT
>TRBV7-2|TRBJ1-2|.|few
CASSHNRDGLRGYTF
TGTGCCAGCAGCCATAACAGGGATGGGTTGCGAGGCTACACCTTC